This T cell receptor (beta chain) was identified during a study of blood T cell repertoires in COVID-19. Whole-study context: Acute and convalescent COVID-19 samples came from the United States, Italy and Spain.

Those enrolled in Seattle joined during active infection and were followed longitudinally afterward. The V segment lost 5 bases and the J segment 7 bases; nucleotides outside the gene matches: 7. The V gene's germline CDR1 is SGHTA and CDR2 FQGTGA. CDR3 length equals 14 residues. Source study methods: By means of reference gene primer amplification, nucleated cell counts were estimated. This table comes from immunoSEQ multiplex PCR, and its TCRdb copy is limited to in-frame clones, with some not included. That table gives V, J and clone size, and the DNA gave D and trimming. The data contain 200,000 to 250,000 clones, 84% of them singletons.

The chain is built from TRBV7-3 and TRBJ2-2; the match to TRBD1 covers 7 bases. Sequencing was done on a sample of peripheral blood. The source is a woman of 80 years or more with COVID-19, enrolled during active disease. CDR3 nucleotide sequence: TGTGCCAGCAGCCCCCAGGGGGAAGGCGGGGAGCTGTTTTTT. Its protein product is CASSPQGEGGELFF.